Listed below are T cell receptor beta chains from one sample, sequenced in a study of blood T cell repertoires in COVID-19. The assay was immunoSEQ multiplex PCR, and TCRdb's table has in-frame clones only and misses some. The sample lists approximately 200,000 clones, 87% occurring once. The sample taken for sequencing was PBMCs or T cells enriched from blood (not recorded which). The source of these receptors is a woman aged 25 to 45 who had recovered from COVID-19. The CDR3 runs from the conserved cysteine through the conserved F or W. The order of the fields is J gene, clone size, D gene, V gene, CDR3 protein, CDR3 DNA. D genes are given only for firm matches. Clone size, where shown, is once, few, many, or a class for clones that have expanded.

>TRBJ2-3|-|TRBD2|TRBV9
CASSASTSGGTDTQYF
TGTGCCAGCAGCGCAAGCACTAGCGGGGGCACAGATACGCAGTATTTT
>TRBJ1-1|-|-|TRBV5-1
CASSSGLLNTEAFF
TGCGCCAGCAGCTCGGGACTTTTGAACACTGAAGCTTTCTTT
>TRBJ2-3|-|-|TRBV24-1
CATSDLGSGSTDTQYF
TGTGCCACCAGTGATTTGGGGTCCGGGAGCACAGATACGCAGTATTTT
>TRBJ1-2|few|-|TRBV5-4
CASSLDRVRGYTF
TGTGCCAGCAGCTTGGACAGGGTGAGAGGCTACACCTTC
>TRBJ2-7|-|-|TRBV30
CAWSYNGGLYF
TGTGCCTGGAGCTATAACGGGGGTCTGTACTTC
>TRBJ2-1|-|TRBD2|TRBV9
CASSESGIASNEQFF
TGTGCCAGCAGCGAGAGCGGGATTGCCTCCAATGAGCAGTTCTTC
>TRBJ1-2|-|TRBD1|TRBV18
CASSLQTGTYGYTF
TGTGCCAGCTCACTTCAGACAGGGACATATGGCTACACCTTC
>TRBJ1-2|-|-|TRBV19
CASSMRPKRYGYTF
TGTGCCAGTAGTATGAGGCCGAAGAGGTATGGCTACACCTTC
>TRBJ2-7|-|-|TRBV6-5
CASSYLNGQQYF
TGTGCCAGCAGTTACCTTAATGGGCAGCAGTACTTC
>TRBJ2-1|-|-|TRBV9
CASSRRGGAFEQFF
TGTGCCAGCAGCCGAAGGGGGGGGGCTTTTGAGCAGTTCTTC
>TRBJ2-7|-|-|TRBV30
CAWSPTTVHEQYF
TGTGCCTGGAGTCCAACAACAGTCCACGAGCAGTACTTC
>TRBJ2-7|-|-|TRBV10-2
CASSEGSLRQAYEQYF
TGCGCCAGCAGTGAGGGTTCACTGAGGCAAGCCTACGAGCAGTACTTC
>TRBJ2-7|-|-|TRBV6-6
CASSYSRYEQYF
TGTGCCAGCAGTTACTCGAGGTACGAGCAGTACTTC
>TRBJ1-2|-|TRBD1|TRBV19
CASSIRGTGARGYGYTF
TGTGCCAGTAGTATCCGGGGTACAGGGGCGCGGGGCTATGGCTACACCTTC
>TRBJ1-1|once|TRBD1|TRBV3-1/TRBV3-2
CASSLGTENTEAFF
TGTGCCAGCAGCCTTGGGACAGAGAACACTGAAGCTTTCTTT
>TRBJ1-2|once|TRBD1|TRBV18
CASSLRRDSYGYTF
TGTGCCAGCTCACTCCGTCGGGACAGCTATGGCTACACCTTC
>TRBJ2-7|-|-|TRBV27
CASSLSAEGGVEQYF
TGTGCCAGCAGTTTATCTGCTGAGGGGGGGGTGGAGCAGTACTTC
>TRBJ2-7|-|TRBD2|TRBV14
CASSQRPGLAGAYEQYF
TGTGCCAGCAGCCAACGACCGGGACTAGCGGGAGCGTACGAGCAGTACTTC
>TRBJ1-5|-|TRBD1|TRBV27
CASSKDRVASNQPQHF
TGTGCCAGCAGCAAGGACAGGGTTGCTAGCAATCAGCCCCAGCATTTT
>TRBJ2-1|-|TRBD2|TRBV9
CASSVREDIYNEQFF
TGTGCCAGCAGCGTACGGGAGGACATCTACAATGAGCAGTTCTTC
>TRBJ2-5|few|-|TRBV12-3/TRBV12-4
CASTSSGQETQYF
TGTGCCAGCACCTCTTCCGGCCAAGAGACCCAGTACTTC
>TRBJ2-7|-|-|TRBV12-3/TRBV12-4
CASSGTQGYEQYF
TGTGCCAGCAGTGGTACCCAGGGATACGAGCAGTACTTC
>TRBJ2-7|few|TRBD1|TRBV3-1/TRBV3-2
CASSQGDRGLPSEQYF
TGTGCCAGCAGCCAGGGGGACAGGGGGCTTCCGTCCGAGCAGTACTTC
>TRBJ1-5|-|TRBD1|TRBV2
CARSSGTGNQPQHF
TGTGCCAGGTCCTCAGGGACAGGGAATCAGCCCCAGCATTTT
>TRBJ1-2|-|TRBD1|TRBV3-1/TRBV3-2
CASSHHPGQGPYGYTF
TGTGCCAGCAGCCACCACCCCGGACAGGGACCATATGGCTACACCTTC
>TRBJ1-2|-|-|TRBV30
CAWSVGPSYGYTF
TGTGCCTGGAGTGTTGGGCCATCCTATGGCTACACCTTC
>TRBJ1-1|-|-|TRBV12-3/TRBV12-4
CASRDRQSTEAFF
TGTGCCAGCAGAGACAGACAAAGCACTGAAGCTTTCTTT
>TRBJ2-5|-|TRBD2|TRBV6-6
CASTHSSLAEETQYF
TGTGCCAGCACCCATAGCTCGCTAGCGGAAGAGACCCAGTACTTC
>TRBJ2-7|-|TRBD1|TRBV14
CASSRDRDRVTEQYF
TGTGCCAGCAGCCGAGACCGGGACAGGGTTACCGAGCAGTACTTC
>TRBJ1-1|-|-|TRBV5-4
CASSSGHLNTEAFF
TGTGCCAGCAGCTCGGGACACCTGAACACTGAAGCTTTCTTT
>TRBJ1-2|-|-|TRBV6-6
CASSYKGANYGYTF
TGTGCCAGCAGTTACAAGGGGGCTAACTATGGCTACACCTTC
>TRBJ1-1|-|TRBD1|TRBV11-3
CASSPIRGRDTEAFF
TGTGCCAGCAGCCCAATCAGGGGGCGAGACACTGAAGCTTTCTTT
>TRBJ1-6|-|-|TRBV13
CASSSRGWKGQSYNSPLHF
TGTGCCAGCAGCTCAAGAGGGTGGAAGGGTCAGTCCTATAATTCACCCCTCCACTTT
>TRBJ2-5|-|TRBD2|TRBV4-1
CASSQRSGSGEETQYF
TGCGCCAGCAGCCAACGAAGCGGGAGCGGAGAGGAGACCCAGTACTTC
>TRBJ1-3|-|TRBD1|TRBV5-1
CASSSQGQGSGNTIYF
TGCGCCAGCAGCTCGCAGGGACAGGGCTCTGGAAACACCATATATTTT
>TRBJ2-3|-|-|TRBV24-1
CATSERGRTDTQYF
TGTGCCACCAGTGAACGAGGGCGTACAGATACGCAGTATTTT
>TRBJ1-1|-|-|TRBV6-5
CASRAGRESEAFF
TGTGCCAGCAGGGCTGGGAGGGAATCTGAAGCTTTCTTT
>TRBJ2-1|once|TRBD2|TRBV9
CASSVGGGTSNEQFF
TGTGCCAGCAGCGTAGGGGGCGGGACTAGCAATGAGCAGTTCTTC
>TRBJ2-3|few|-|TRBV7-8
CASSIPGERITDTQYF
TGTGCCAGCAGCATTCCAGGGGAAAGAATCACAGATACGCAGTATTTT
>TRBJ1-1|-|-|TRBV5-1
CASSMGQNTEAFF
TGCGCCAGCAGCATGGGACAGAACACTGAAGCTTTCTTT
>TRBJ1-1|once|-|TRBV7-9
CASSLATGDTEAFF
TGTGCCAGCAGCTTAGCAACGGGGGACACTGAAGCTTTCTTT
>TRBJ2-3|-|-|TRBV5-5
CASSFRLGTTTDTQYF
TGTGCCAGCAGCTTCCGACTAGGAACCACCACAGATACGCAGTATTTT
>TRBJ1-1|few|-|TRBV11-3
CASSIRGTEAFF
TGTGCCAGCAGCATCAGGGGTACTGAAGCTTTCTTT
>TRBJ1-1|-|TRBD1|TRBV25-1
CASSVPRTGGTEAFF
TGTGCCAGCAGTGTCCCCCGGACAGGGGGGACTGAAGCTTTCTTT
>TRBJ1-1|-|TRBD1|TRBV9
CASSPDRGRALNTEAFF
TGTGCCAGCAGCCCAGACAGGGGGCGAGCTCTGAACACTGAAGCTTTCTTT
>TRBJ1-1|-|-|TRBV28
CASSLGDSVGKAFF
TGTGCCAGCAGTTTAGGGGACTCAGTGGGTAAAGCTTTCTTT
>TRBJ2-5|-|-|TRBV18
CASSPLASQTQYF
TGTGCCAGCTCACCACTAGCTTCCCAGACCCAGTACTTC
>TRBJ2-1|-|TRBD2|TRBV4-1
CASSYPSGDEQFF
TGCGCCAGCTCATACCCAAGCGGGGATGAGCAGTTCTTC
>TRBJ1-1|-|-|TRBV20-1
CSAQDRNEAFF
TGCAGTGCTCAGGATAGGAACGAGGCTTTCTTT
>TRBJ2-7|-|TRBD1|TRBV28
CASSLGRTGPYEQYF
TGTGCCAGCAGTTTAGGTCGGACAGGCCCGTACGAGCAGTACTTC
>TRBJ1-3|once|-|TRBV11-2
CASSLGGGGNTIYF
TGTGCCAGCAGCTTAGGAGGGGGTGGAAACACCATATATTTT
>TRBJ2-3|-|TRBD1|TRBV29-1
CSVETGGGTDTQYF
TGCAGCGTTGAGACAGGGGGTGGCACAGATACGCAGTATTTT
>TRBJ1-5|-|TRBD1|TRBV7-9
CASSLGDSNQPQHF
TGTGCCAGCAGCTTAGGGGACAGTAATCAGCCCCAGCATTTT
>TRBJ1-4|-|-|TRBV25-1
CASSEYSSRRANEKLFF
TGTGCCAGCAGTGAATATAGCAGTAGAAGAGCTAATGAAAAACTGTTTTTT
>TRBJ2-1|-|-|TRBV29-1
CSVQGPSRSNEQFF
TGCAGCGTGCAGGGGCCTAGCAGAAGCAATGAGCAGTTCTTC
>TRBJ2-1|-|TRBD2|TRBV2
CASTGLAVYNEQFF
TGTGCCAGCACAGGACTAGCGGTTTACAATGAGCAGTTCTTC
>TRBJ1-3|-|-|TRBV7-2
CASSFGQGGNTIYF
TGTGCCAGCAGCTTTGGTCAGGGAGGAAACACCATATATTTT